Below, one T cell receptor (beta chain) is given with its context. Its antigen is still unknown. This entry belongs to a study of T cells in narcolepsy. The repertoire was sequenced with immunoSEQ multiplex PCR; TCRdb's copy has only in-frame clones and lacks some. The repertoire consists of approximately 22,000 clones, with 55% to 80% occurring once and the leading ten covering 12%. The study, taken as a whole, reports: Some memory CD4+ repertoires had no autoreactive clone sequences.

V gave up 6 bases and J gave up 0 bases, with 8 bases separating them. The CDR3 length is 13 residues. Germline V gene lookup returns CDR1 MDHEN and CDR2 SYDVKM. The clonotype originates from a human donor in good health. Material: memory (CD45RA-) CD4+ T cells from blood. J is TRBJ1-1 and V is TRBV28; no clear D gene. Here the CDR3 DNA reads TGTGCCAGCAGCCGAATGCTGAACACTGAAGCTTTCTTT. It codes for CASSRMLNTEAFF.